This T cell receptor (beta chain) stems from a study of low-dose radiotherapy and immunotherapy resistance in tumors. Study summary: It was 1 Gy per fraction every two weeks that Cohort 2 received, adding up to 13 Gy over 26 weeks.

The time point: before trial treatment. The length of the CDR3 is 16 residues. CDR1 is SNHLY and CDR2 is FYNNEI in the germline V gene. V dropped 1 base and J dropped 2 bases, with 12 bases sitting between them. cDNA synthesis used a TRAV/TRBV-specific primer set for both chains. TCR amplification used around 19 PCR cycles, a constant-region primer and a V-primer adapter. TCRdb independently ran MiXCR on the reads; one entry per CDR3 protein. This table has more than 85,000 distinct CDR3 sequences, 9.4% appearing once. This clonotype occurred many times. The material sequenced was PBMCs, taken before treatment. This receptor was obtained from a male donor with prostate cancer. The rearrangement links TRBV2 to TRBJ2-4; unclear D gene. As DNA, the CDR3 is TGTGCCAGCAGTGAAGGCTTGACTTTGTCCAAAAACATTCAGTACTTC. This sequence encodes CASSEGLTLSKNIQYF.